One sample yielded the 26 T cell receptor beta chains listed below, sequenced in a study of T cell clones after liver transplantation. Sequenced by immunoSEQ multiplex PCR; TCRdb stores in-frame clones only, minus some. The data contain around 26,000 clones, approximately 71% of them singletons. Specimen: CD4+ T cells from blood, collected before liver transplant. The receptors were gathered from a human donor who received a liver transplant.

The J gene is TRBJ2-5, the V gene TRBV7-7; 8 bases are shared with TRBD1. J was trimmed by 5 bases and V by 4 bases; bases with no gene match: 6. The CDR3 length is 14 residues. Germline assignment: CDR1 SSHAT and CDR2 FNYEAQ (reference sequence). The CDR3: CASSWGTGEETQYF. The CDR3 DNA follows: TGTGCCAGCAGCTGGGGGACAGGAGAGGAGACCCAGTACTTC.

This chain joins TRBV9 and TRBJ2-5; D possibly corresponds to TRBD2 (5 bases). CDR3 length: 16 residues. V was clipped by 4 bases and J by 2 bases, with 18 bases between them. CDR1 is SGDLS, CDR2 YYNGEE, per germline. CDR3 DNA: TGTGCCAGCAGCCCCGAAGTAGGTACGGGGCAAGAGACCCAGTACTTC. This codes for CASSPEVGTGQETQYF.

The chain links TRBV5-1 to TRBJ2-5; D gene unclear. The CDR3 extends over 13 amino acids. Germline CDR1 is SGHRS and CDR2 is YFSETQ. Trimming removed 2 bases at V and 2 bases at J, with 7 bases between. CDR3 loop: CASSFNGQETQYF. CDR3 nucleotide sequence: TGCGCCAGCAGCTTTAACGGGCAAGAGACCCAGTACTTC.

J is TRBJ1-3 and V is TRBV30; a possible D gene is TRBD1 (5 bases). Germline V gene data show CDR1 as GTSNPN and CDR2 as SVGIG (reference sequence). V was trimmed by 2 bases and J by 2 bases, leaving 7 bases between them. This CDR3 is 13 amino acids long. CDR3 amino acids: CAWSWGTGNTIYF. The CDR3, as DNA: TGTGCCTGGAGTTGGGGGACTGGAAACACCATATATTTT.

The V call is TRBV6-5, the J call TRBJ1-2; D unclear. This CDR3 is built from 10 residues. In germline, CDR1 is MNHEY, CDR2 SVGAGI. Trimming stripped 9 bases from V and 6 bases from J, with 8 bases between. The CDR3 region has the DNA TGTGCCAGTAGTGATAATGGCTACACCTTC. It specifies CASSDNGYTF.

The chain couples TRBV25-1 to TRBJ1-1; D may be TRBD1 (5 bases). Trimming pared 6 bases from V and 3 bases from J, leaving 17 bases between. Looked up from germline, CDR1 is MGHDK and CDR2 is SYGVNS. The CDR3 covers 15 residues. Here the CDR3 reads CASRDPLGGDTEAFF. CDR3 in DNA: TGTGCCAGCAGAGATCCCTTGGGGGGGGACACTGAAGCTTTCTTT.

The V call is TRBV28, the J call TRBJ1-4, with D possibly being TRBD1 (6 bases). Germline V CDR1 and CDR2: MDHEN, SYDVKM. The CDR3 spans 15 residues. V lost 4 bases to trimming and J lost 7 bases, with 16 bases between them. The CDR3 is CASSSPAGESEKLFF. CDR3 in DNA: TGTGCCAGCAGTTCCCCGGCAGGGGAAAGTGAAAAACTGTTTTTT.

The V call is TRBV5-4, the J call TRBJ2-1; tentatively, D is TRBD1 (5 bases). This CDR3 contains 12 residues. Germline V gene sequence: CDR1 SGHNT, CDR2 YYREEE (reference sequence). V was shortened by 6 bases and J by 8 bases, with 12 bases between the two germline ends. The CDR3, as DNA: TGTGCCAGCAACCTAGACAGCGATGAGCAGTTCTTC. It specifies CASNLDSDEQFF.

V and J are TRBV29-1 and TRBJ2-1, with no clear D. Germline assignment: CDR1 SQVTM and CDR2 ANQGSEA. Deletions cut 4 bases from V and 2 bases from J, with 12 bases between. The CDR3 is 14 amino acids. The chain's CDR3 is CSVGGGVTYNEQFF. The CDR3 region has the DNA TGCAGCGTTGGTGGCGGAGTGACCTACAATGAGCAGTTCTTC.

The chain joins TRBV27 to TRBJ2-1; 8 positions match TRBD1. CDR1 MNHEY and CDR2 SMNVEV come from the germline V gene (reference sequence). The CDR3 has 18 amino acids. V shed 3 bases, J shed 2 bases, and the junction held 12 bases outside the gene matches. The chain's CDR3 is CASSFGFDSGGAYNEQFF. The CDR3 region has the DNA TGTGCCAGCAGTTTTGGGTTCGATTCAGGGGGCGCCTACAATGAGCAGTTCTTC.

This rearrangement joins TRBV2 to TRBJ1-3, with 7 bases fitting TRBD1. CDR3 length: 15 residues. Germline loops: CDR1 SNHLY, CDR2 FYNNEI. V dropped 6 bases and J dropped 2; count of bases not matched to a gene: 7. DNA of the CDR3: TGTGCCAGCAGCACCGACAGGGTGACTGGAAACACCATATATTTT. It yields the protein CASSTDRVTGNTIYF.

This chain joins TRBV18 and TRBJ1-1; TRBD1 is a possible D gene (5 bases). This CDR3 is 13 amino acids long. Deletions cut 3 bases from V and 10 bases from J, with 15 bases between. The germline gives CDR1 KGHSH, CDR2 LQKENI. This CDR3 reads CASSPGIGTPAFF. For the CDR3, the DNA is TGTGCCAGCTCACCCGGCATAGGGACGCCAGCTTTCTTT.

The CDR3 sequence: CRALETDTQYF. CDR3 sequence (DNA): TGCAGGGCCTTAGAAACAGATACGCAGTATTTT. The chain combines TRBV20-1 with TRBJ2-3; no firm D call. Germline loops: CDR1 DFQATT, CDR2 SNEGSKA (reference sequence). This CDR3 is 11 amino acids long.

The V call is TRBV15, the J call TRBJ2-3; D uncertain. Germline loops: CDR1 LNHNV, CDR2 YYDKDF (reference sequence). The CDR3 runs 18 residues. V lost 0 bases and J 8 bases, leaving 24 bases between the germline ends. The CDR3 region has the DNA TGTGCCACCAGCAGAGACTACGAGCCGCAAAGGAGAGGTTTTACGCAGTATTTT. This translates into CATSRDYEPQRRGFTQYF. Combining the CDR3 with reference TRBV15 and TRBJ2-3 gives the whole variable domain DAMVIQNPRYQVTQFGKPVTLSCSQTLNHNVMYWYQQKSSQAPKLLFHYYDKDFNNEADTPDNFQSRRPNTSFCFLDIRSPGLGDTAMYLCATSRDYEPQRRGFTQYFGPGTRLTVL.

The V gene is TRBV2, the J gene TRBJ2-5; tentative D call: TRBD1 (8 bases). With 6 bases removed from V and 2 bases from J, the gap between germline ends came to 13 bases. This CDR3 comprises 14 residues. Germline CDR1 is SNHLY and CDR2 is FYNNEI. In DNA form, the CDR3 reads TGTGCCAGCAGCGACAGGGGAGGGCAAGAGACCCAGTACTTC. Translation: CASSDRGGQETQYF.

This clone was seen only a few times. V and J are TRBV19 and TRBJ1-5; D unresolved. CDR1 and CDR2 (germline): LNHDA, SQIVND (reference sequence). The V gene lost 5 bases and the J gene lost 3 bases, with 8 bases spanning the gap. The CDR3 extends over 13 amino acids. In DNA, the CDR3 is TGTGCCAGTAGTGGCACCATCAATCAGCCCCAGCATTTT. Protein product: CASSGTINQPQHF.

The chain uses TRBV10-3 and TRBJ2-7; TRBD1 matches at 7 bases. The V segment lost 6 bases and the J segment 3 bases; nucleotides outside the gene matches: 2. The CDR3 is 12 amino acids. The germline gives CDR1 ENHRY, CDR2 SYGVKD. CDR3 DNA sequence: TGTGCCATCAGCGGGACAGACTACGAGCAGTACTTC. Encoded protein: CAISGTDYEQYF.

This chain joins TRBV6-4 and TRBJ2-2; TRBD2 matches 7 bases. V gave up 5 bases and J gave up 1 base; unmatched junction bases: 4. The CDR3 totals 15 residues. CDR1 and CDR2 from the germline V gene are MRHNA and SNTAGT. CDR3 sequence (DNA): TGTGCCAGCAGTCCGACTAGCCTGAACACCGGGGAGCTGTTTTTT. Its translation is CASSPTSLNTGELFF.

The chain combines TRBV6-4 with TRBJ2-1, with no clear D. Germline V lookup: CDR1 MRHNA, CDR2 SNTAGT. The CDR3 sequence is 15 residues long. V was cut by 4 bases and J by 7 bases, with 17 bases left in between. CDR3 sequence (DNA): TGTGCCAGCAGTGCCTCCTCGGAGCCTTGGAATGAGCAGTTCTTC. Protein: CASSASSEPWNEQFF.

The V gene is TRBV5-5, the J gene TRBJ2-3; 9 bases match TRBD1. Germline V gives CDR1 SGHKS, CDR2 YYEKEE (reference sequence). The V and J ends lost 2 bases and 5 bases, in that order; junction bases with no gene match: 6. The CDR3 totals 15 residues. CDR3: CASSFLGQGQDTQYF. CDR3 in DNA: TGTGCCAGCAGCTTCTTGGGACAGGGTCAAGATACGCAGTATTTT.

The rearrangement uses TRBV19 and TRBJ2-2; 9 positions agree with TRBD2. Trimming took 9 bases from V and 3 from J; bases not matched to a gene: 5. Germline loops: CDR1 LNHDA, CDR2 SQIVND (reference sequence). The CDR3 runs 14 residues. The CDR3 bases are TGTGCCAGCAAGCGGGGGGCTGACACCGGGGAGCTGTTTTTT. Its protein product is CASKRGADTGELFF.

This chain uses TRBV18 with TRBJ1-2; D remains ambiguous. The CDR3 is 15 residues long. Looked up from germline, CDR1 is KGHSH and CDR2 is LQKENI. Between the trimmed V and J ends, which lost 3 bases and 3 bases, there was a span of 14 bases. DNA of the CDR3: TGTGCCAGCTCACCGGTGGCAGCGGTAGACTATGGCTACACCTTC. Its protein is CASSPVAAVDYGYTF.

This chain's CDR3 is CASSQESVSRSSYNSPLHF. The CDR3 DNA reads TGCGCCAGCAGCCAAGAGTCAGTCAGCCGAAGCTCCTATAATTCACCCCTCCACTTT. The chain couples TRBV4-1 to TRBJ1-6; D gene uncertain. The CDR3 has 19 amino acids. The V gene lost 0 bases and the J gene lost 0 bases, with 15 bases spanning the gap. Germline assignment: CDR1 MGHRA and CDR2 YSYEKL.

The rearrangement joins TRBV6-5 to TRBJ1-4, with D maybe TRBD1 (5 bases). Germline V CDR1 and CDR2: MNHEY, SVGAGI. CDR3 length equals 14 residues. The V gene lost 6 bases and the J gene lost 7 bases, with 15 bases spanning the gap. The CDR3: CASRDQGRGEKLFF. CDR3 DNA: TGTGCCAGCAGGGATCAGGGAAGGGGTGAAAAACTGTTTTTT.

This clone has a single count. The V and J genes are TRBV10-3 and TRBJ1-2; TRBD1 agrees at 12 bases. Germline assignment: CDR1 ENHRY and CDR2 SYGVKD. The CDR3 extends over 16 amino acids. V dropped 3 bases and J dropped 4; count of bases not matched to a gene: 6. CDR3 amino acids: CAISDAGTGGSYGYTF. In DNA, the CDR3 is TGTGCCATCAGTGACGCCGGGACAGGGGGCAGCTATGGCTACACCTTC.

The chain employs TRBV5-1 and TRBJ1-1; 9 nucleotides line up with TRBD1. This CDR3 comprises 14 residues. After removal of 3 bases from V and 4 bases from J, the junction contained 4 bases not matched to a gene. Germline CDR1 and CDR2: SGHRS and YFSETQ. The CDR3 bases are TGCGCCAGCAGCTCTTCGACAGGGGGCACTGAAGCTTTCTTT. Protein sequence: CASSSSTGGTEAFF.